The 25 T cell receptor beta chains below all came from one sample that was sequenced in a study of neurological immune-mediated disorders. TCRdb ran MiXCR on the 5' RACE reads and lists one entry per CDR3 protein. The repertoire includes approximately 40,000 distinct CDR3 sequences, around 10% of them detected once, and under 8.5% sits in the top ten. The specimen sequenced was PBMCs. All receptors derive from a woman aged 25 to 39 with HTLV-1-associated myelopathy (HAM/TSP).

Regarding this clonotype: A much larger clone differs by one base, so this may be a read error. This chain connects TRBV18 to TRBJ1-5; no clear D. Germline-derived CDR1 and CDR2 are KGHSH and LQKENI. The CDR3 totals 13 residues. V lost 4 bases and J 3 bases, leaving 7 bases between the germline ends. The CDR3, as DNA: TGTGCCAGCTCACTGGCGAACAATCAGCCCCAGCATTTT. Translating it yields CASSLANNQPQHF.

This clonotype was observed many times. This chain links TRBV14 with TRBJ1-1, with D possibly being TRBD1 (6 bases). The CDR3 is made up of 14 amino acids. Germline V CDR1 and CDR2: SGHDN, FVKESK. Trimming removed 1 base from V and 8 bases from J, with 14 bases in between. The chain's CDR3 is CASSQGTALFEAFF. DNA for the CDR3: TGTGCCAGCAGCCAAGGGACAGCCCTTTTCGAAGCTTTCTTT.

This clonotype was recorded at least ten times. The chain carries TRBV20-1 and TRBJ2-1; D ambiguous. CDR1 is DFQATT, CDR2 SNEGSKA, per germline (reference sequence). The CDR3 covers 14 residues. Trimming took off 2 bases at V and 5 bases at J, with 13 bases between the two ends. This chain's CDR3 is CSARNLWGNNEQFF. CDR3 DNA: TGCAGTGCTAGAAACTTGTGGGGTAACAATGAGCAGTTCTTC.

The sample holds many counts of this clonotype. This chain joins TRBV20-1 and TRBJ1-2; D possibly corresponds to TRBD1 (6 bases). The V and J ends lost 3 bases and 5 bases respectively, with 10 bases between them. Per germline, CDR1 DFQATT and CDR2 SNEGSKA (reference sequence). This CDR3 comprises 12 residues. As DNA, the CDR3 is TGCAGTGCTAGGGGCACAGGGTATGGCTACACCTTC. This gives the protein CSARGTGYGYTF.

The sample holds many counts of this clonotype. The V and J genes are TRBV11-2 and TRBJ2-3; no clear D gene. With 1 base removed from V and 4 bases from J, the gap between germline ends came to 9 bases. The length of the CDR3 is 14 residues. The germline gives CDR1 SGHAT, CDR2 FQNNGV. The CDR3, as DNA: TGTGCCAGCAGCTTAGGTTCTAGTGCAGATACGCAGTATTTT. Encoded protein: CASSLGSSADTQYF.

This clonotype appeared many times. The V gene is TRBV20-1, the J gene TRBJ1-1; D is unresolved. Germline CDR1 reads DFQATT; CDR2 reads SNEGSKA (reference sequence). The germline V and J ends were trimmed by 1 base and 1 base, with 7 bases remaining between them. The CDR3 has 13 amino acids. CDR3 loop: CSARADGNTEAFF. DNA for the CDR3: TGCAGTGCTAGAGCTGACGGGAACACTGAAGCTTTCTTT.

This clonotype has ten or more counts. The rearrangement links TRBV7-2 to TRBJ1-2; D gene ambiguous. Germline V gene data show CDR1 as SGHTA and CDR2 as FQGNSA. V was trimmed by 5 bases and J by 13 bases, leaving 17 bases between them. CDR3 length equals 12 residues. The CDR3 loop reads CASSVRTAPTTF. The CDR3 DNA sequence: TGTGCCAGCAGCGTTCGGACGGCCCCCACCACCTTC.

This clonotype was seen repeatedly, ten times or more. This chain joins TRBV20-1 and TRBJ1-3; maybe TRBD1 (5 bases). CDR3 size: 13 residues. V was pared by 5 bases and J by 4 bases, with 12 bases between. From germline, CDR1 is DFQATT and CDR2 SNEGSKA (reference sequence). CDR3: CSAGTPGGNTIYF. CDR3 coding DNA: TGCAGTGCTGGGACGCCCGGAGGAAACACCATATATTTT.

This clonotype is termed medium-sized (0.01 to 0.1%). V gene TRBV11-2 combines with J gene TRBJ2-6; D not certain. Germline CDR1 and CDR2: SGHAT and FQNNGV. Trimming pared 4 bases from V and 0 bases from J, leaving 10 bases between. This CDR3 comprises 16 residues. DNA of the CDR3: TGTGCCAGCAGCTCGTCTAGGAGCTCTGGGGCCAACGTCCTGACTTTC. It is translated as CASSSSRSSGANVLTF.

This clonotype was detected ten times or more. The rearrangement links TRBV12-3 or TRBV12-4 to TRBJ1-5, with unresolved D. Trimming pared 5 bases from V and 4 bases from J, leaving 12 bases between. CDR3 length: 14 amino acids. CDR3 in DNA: TGTGCCAGCAGTCGGTCGGCGGAGAATCAGCCCCAGCATTTT. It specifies CASSRSAENQPQHF.

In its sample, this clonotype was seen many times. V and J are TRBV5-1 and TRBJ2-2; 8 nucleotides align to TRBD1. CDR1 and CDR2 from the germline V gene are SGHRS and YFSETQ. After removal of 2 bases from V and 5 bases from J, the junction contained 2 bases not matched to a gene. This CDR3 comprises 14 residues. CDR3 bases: TGCGCCAGCAGCTTTGACAGGGGTACCGGGGAGCTGTTTTTT. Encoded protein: CASSFDRGTGELFF. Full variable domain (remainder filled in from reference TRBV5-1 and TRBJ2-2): KAGVTQTPRYLIKTRGQQVTLSCSPISGHRSVSWYQQTPGQGLQFLFEYFSETQRNKGNFPGRFSGRQFSNSRSEMNVSTLELGDSALYLCASSFDRGTGELFFGEGSRLTVL.

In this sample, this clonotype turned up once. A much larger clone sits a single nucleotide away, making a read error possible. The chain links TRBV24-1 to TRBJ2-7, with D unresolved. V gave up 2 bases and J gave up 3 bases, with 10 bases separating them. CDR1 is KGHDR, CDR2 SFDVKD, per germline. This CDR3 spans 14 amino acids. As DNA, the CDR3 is TGTGCCACCAGTGATTCCCTCGCGCACTACGAGCAGTACTTC. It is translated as CATSDSLAHYEQYF.

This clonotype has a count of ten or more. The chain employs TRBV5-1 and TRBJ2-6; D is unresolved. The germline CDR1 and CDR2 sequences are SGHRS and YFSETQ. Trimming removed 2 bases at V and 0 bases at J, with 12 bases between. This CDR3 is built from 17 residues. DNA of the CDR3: TGCGCCAGCAGCTTAGGACCACTATCCTCTGGGGCCAACGTCCTGACTTTC. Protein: CASSLGPLSSGANVLTF.

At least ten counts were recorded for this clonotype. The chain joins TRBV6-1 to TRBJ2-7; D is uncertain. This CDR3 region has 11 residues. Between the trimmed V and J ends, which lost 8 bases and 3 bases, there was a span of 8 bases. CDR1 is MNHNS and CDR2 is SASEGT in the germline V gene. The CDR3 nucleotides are TGTGCCAGCGAAATGGGCTACGAGCAGTACTTC. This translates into CASEMGYEQYF.

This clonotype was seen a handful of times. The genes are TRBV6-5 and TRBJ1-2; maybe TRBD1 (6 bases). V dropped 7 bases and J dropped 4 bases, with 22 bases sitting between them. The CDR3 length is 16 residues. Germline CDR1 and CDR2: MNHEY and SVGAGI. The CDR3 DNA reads TGTGCCAGCAAGTCGTTAGCCCGAGGACAGAGCTATGGCTACACCTTC. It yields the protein CASKSLARGQSYGYTF.

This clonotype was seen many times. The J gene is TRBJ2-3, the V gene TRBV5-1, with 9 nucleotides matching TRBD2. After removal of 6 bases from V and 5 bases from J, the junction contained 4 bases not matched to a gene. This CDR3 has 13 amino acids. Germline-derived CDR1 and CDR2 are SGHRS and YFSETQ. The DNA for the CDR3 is TGCGCCAGCACCGGCGGGGGGGGAGATACGCAGTATTTT. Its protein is CASTGGGGDTQYF.

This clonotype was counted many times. CDR3 DNA: TGCGCCAGCAGCTCGGCAGGGGCCCACACAGATACGCAGTATTTT. It yields the protein CASSSAGAHTDTQYF. The J gene is TRBJ2-3, the V gene TRBV5-1; D possibly corresponds to TRBD1 (6 bases). The CDR3 extends over 15 amino acids. Per germline, CDR1 SGHRS and CDR2 YFSETQ. Deletions cut 3 bases from V and 2 bases from J, with 13 bases between. Complete variable domain (other parts from reference TRBV5-1 and TRBJ2-3): KAGVTQTPRYLIKTRGQQVTLSCSPISGHRSVSWYQQTPGQGLQFLFEYFSETQRNKGNFPGRFSGRQFSNSRSEMNVSTLELGDSALYLCASSSAGAHTDTQYFGPGTRLTVL.

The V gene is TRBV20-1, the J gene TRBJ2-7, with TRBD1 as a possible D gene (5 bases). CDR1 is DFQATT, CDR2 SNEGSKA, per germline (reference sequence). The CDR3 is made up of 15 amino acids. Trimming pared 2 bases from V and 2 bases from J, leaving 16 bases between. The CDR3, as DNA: TGCAGTGCTAGAAAAGGAAAGGGGCGGACCTACGAGCAGTACTTC. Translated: CSARKGKGRTYEQYF.

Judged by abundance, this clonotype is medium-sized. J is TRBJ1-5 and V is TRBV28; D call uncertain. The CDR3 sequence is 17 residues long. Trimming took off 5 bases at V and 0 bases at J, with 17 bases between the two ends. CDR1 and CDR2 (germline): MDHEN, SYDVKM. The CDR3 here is CASSPPPGIYSNQPQHF. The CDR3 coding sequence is TGTGCCAGCAGTCCCCCTCCTGGGATCTATAGCAATCAGCCCCAGCATTTT.

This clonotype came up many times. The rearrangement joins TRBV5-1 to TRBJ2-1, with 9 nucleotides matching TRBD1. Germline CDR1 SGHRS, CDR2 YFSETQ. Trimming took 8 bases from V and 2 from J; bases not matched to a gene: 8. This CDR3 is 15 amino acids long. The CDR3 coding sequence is TGCGCCAGTAAAAAACAGGGGGCTCCCTACAATGAGCAGTTCTTC. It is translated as CASKKQGAPYNEQFF.

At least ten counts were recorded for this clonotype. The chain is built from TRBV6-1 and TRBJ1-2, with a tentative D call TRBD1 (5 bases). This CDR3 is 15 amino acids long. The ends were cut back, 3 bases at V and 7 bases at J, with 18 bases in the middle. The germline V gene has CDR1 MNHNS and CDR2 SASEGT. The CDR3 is CASSDYSGKSRGYTF. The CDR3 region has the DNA TGTGCCAGCAGTGATTACTCAGGGAAGAGTCGTGGCTACACCTTC.

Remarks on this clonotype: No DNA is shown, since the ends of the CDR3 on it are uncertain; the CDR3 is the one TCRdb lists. The CDR3 loop reads CASSFYICSARIDGGAGDTQYF. The gene calls are TRBV7-9 and TRBJ2-3; the table names TRBD2, a call not compared with the DNA. CDR1 is SEHNR and CDR2 is FQNEAQ in the germline V gene (reference sequence). From its first to its last residue, the CDR3 has 22 amino acids.

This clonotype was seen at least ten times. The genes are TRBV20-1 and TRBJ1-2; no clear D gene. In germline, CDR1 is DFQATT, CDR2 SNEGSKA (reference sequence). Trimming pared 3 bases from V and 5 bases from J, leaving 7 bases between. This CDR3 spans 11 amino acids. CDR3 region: CSASPIYGYTF. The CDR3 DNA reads TGCAGTGCTAGTCCAATATATGGCTACACCTTC.

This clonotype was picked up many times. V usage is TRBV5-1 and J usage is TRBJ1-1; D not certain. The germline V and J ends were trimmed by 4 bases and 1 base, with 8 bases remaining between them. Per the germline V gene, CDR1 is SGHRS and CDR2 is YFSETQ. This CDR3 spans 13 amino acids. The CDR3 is CASSPSGNTEAFF. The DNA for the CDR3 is TGCGCCAGCAGCCCAAGCGGGAACACTGAAGCTTTCTTT.

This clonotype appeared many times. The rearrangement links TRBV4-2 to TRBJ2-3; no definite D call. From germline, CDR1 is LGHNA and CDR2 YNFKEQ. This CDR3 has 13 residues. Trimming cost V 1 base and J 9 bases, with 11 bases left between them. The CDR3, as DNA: TGTGCCAGCAGCCAAGTTGGAACGGAGACGCAGTATTTT. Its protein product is CASSQVGTETQYF.